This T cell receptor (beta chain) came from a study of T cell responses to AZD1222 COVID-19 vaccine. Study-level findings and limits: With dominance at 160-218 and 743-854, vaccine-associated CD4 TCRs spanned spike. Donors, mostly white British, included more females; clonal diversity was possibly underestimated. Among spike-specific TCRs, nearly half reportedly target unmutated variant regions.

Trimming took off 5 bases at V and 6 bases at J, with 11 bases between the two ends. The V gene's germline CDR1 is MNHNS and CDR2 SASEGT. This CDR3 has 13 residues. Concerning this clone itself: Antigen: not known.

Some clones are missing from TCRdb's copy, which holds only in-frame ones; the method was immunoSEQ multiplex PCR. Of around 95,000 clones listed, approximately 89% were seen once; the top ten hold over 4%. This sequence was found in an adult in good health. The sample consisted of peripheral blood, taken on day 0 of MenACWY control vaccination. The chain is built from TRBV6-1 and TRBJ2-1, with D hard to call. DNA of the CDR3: TGTGCCAGCAGTTTCTCCGAACGCAATGAGCAGTTCTTC. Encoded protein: CASSFSERNEQFF.